Sequencing of this TCR beta chain was carried out in a study of PD-L1 blockade in urothelial cancer. Germline V lookup: CDR1 MDHEN, CDR2 SYDVKM. The CDR3 is 15 amino acids. J was trimmed by 4 bases and V by 6 bases; bases with no gene match: 5. Here immunoSEQ multiplex PCR was the method, and the copy in TCRdb shows in-frame clones only, minus some. This table holds 58,000 or so clones, roughly 84% found once. The sample here was PBMCs, taken around atezolizumab (anti-PD-L1) treatment. V is TRBV28 and J is TRBJ2-3; 12 nucleotides match TRBD2. The receptor was derived from a man in his forties or fifties with urothelial cancer. The CDR3 loop is CASRKLAGGSDTQYF. CDR3 nucleotides: TGTGCCAGCAGAAAACTAGCGGGAGGTTCAGATACGCAGTATTTT.